This TCR beta chain was captured in a study of blood T cell repertoires in COVID-19. Overall study context: T cells, B-cell-depleted T cells, or PBMCs provided the cDNA or gDNA that served as material.

Note on this clone: Other DNA sequences of this sample code for an identical CDR3.

Enrollees, about 18 to 89 years old, lived in 24 US areas. Exposed study participants had met a COVID-19 case within 2 weeks before entry. CDR3 size: 16 residues. V lost 1 base and J lost 6; bases outside the gene matches: 5. CDR1 is LGHDT, CDR2 YNNKEL, per germline (reference sequence). Method: immunoSEQ multiplex PCR; TCRdb's copy keeps in-frame clones and lacks some. This table has 250,000 to 300,000 clones, roughly 80% appearing once. The TCR comes from a man aged 40-50 years who had been exposed to COVID-19. The V and J genes are TRBV3-1 (or the pseudogene TRBV3-2) and TRBJ2-7; 14 bases fit TRBD2. The source material was PBMCs or T cells enriched from blood (not recorded which). This chain's CDR3 is CASSQGGLAGVSEQYF. The CDR3 nucleotides read TGTGCCAGCAGCCAAGGGGGACTAGCGGGAGTTAGCGAGCAGTACTTC.